This passage covers 27 T cell receptor beta chains from one sample sequenced in a study of regulatory T cells in long-lasting Graves disease. Time point described: newly diagnosed GD, antithyroid drugs for less than 3 months. PBMCs provided the RNA from which the TCR library was made. TCR beta libraries were built with iRepertoire HTBI primers and Arm-PCR of CDR3 regions. TCRdb ran MiXCR on the multiplex PCR reads and lists one entry per CDR3 protein. The data contain roughly 500,000 distinct CDR3 sequences, roughly 14% of them singletons. In addition, the sample was reused for a study of T cells in Graves' hyperthyroidism and ophthalmopathy.

The sequences come from peripheral blood mononuclear cells (PBMCs), collected at new diagnosis, from a patient treated with antithyroid drugs. The receptor set was obtained from a man aged 25-40 years with Graves disease.

This clonotype showed up many times. This chain links TRBV20-1 with TRBJ2-5, with 7 bases that match TRBD2. The CDR3 has 16 amino acids. With V trimmed by 0 bases and J by 3 bases, 10 bases remained unmatched. CDR1 and CDR2 from the germline V gene are DFQATT and SNEGSKA (reference sequence). In nucleotides, the CDR3 is TGCAGTGCTAGAGATCCCTTCGGGGGAGGGGAAGAGACCCAGTACTTC. It translates to CSARDPFGGGEETQYF.

As for this clonotype: A far bigger clonotype differs at one base, so this is likely a read error. J is TRBJ1-2 and V is TRBV27; no reliable D call. CDR3 size: 17 residues. The germline V and J ends were trimmed by 5 bases and 6 bases, with 25 bases remaining between them. Germline V lookup: CDR1 MNHEY, CDR2 SMNVEV (reference sequence). The CDR3 loop is CASSLRKGRRWTHGYTF. The CDR3 DNA is TGTGCCAGCAGTCTACGTAAGGGTAGACGGTGGACCCATGGCTACACCTTC.

This clonotype was recorded many times. The chain has TRBV12-3 or TRBV12-4 and TRBJ2-2, with 11 bases identical to TRBD2. After removal of 3 bases from V and 2 bases from J, the junction contained 5 bases not matched to a gene. The CDR3 spans 17 residues. The CDR3 region is CASSFGGTSGNTGELFF. Here the CDR3 DNA reads TGTGCCAGCAGTTTTGGGGGGACTAGCGGAAACACCGGGGAGCTGTTTTTT.

This chain connects TRBV20-1 to TRBJ2-7; a weak D match, TRBD2 (5 bases). From germline, CDR1 is DFQATT and CDR2 SNEGSKA (reference sequence). The CDR3 loop spans 13 amino acids. The germline V and J ends were trimmed by 5 bases and 1 base, with 12 bases remaining between them. The CDR3 sequence is CSARTGRSYEQYF. CDR3 in DNA: TGCAGTGCTCGGACTGGACGATCCTACGAGCAGTACTTC.

Note on this clonotype: A much larger clone differs from this one at a single base, so this may be a read error. V gene TRBV2 combines with J gene TRBJ2-3, with 8 bases lining up with TRBD2. This CDR3 is built from 15 residues. Germline-derived CDR1 and CDR2 are SNHLY and FYNNEI. The CDR3 spells CASSQTSGETGTQYF. The CDR3 DNA follows: TGTGCCAGCAGTCAAACTAGCGGCGAGACAGGTACGCAGTATTTT.

This clonotype appeared many times. V and J are TRBV2 and TRBJ2-5, with TRBD1 matching over 8 bases. The CDR3 length is 14 residues. Germline CDR1 SNHLY, CDR2 FYNNEI. Losses at the gene ends were 6 bases for V and 5 bases for J; bases not matched to a gene: 8. CDR3 in DNA: TGTGCCAGCAGGCACACAGGGGGAAAGGAGACCCAGTACTTC. This gives the protein CASRHTGGKETQYF.

This clonotype was seen many times. The chain carries TRBV10-2 and TRBJ2-1; D is unclear. This CDR3 has 14 amino acids. Germline assignment: CDR1 WSHSY and CDR2 SAAADI. V was clipped by 6 bases and J by 0 bases, with 9 bases between them. The CDR3 loop reads CASRLTGSYNEQFF. For the CDR3, the DNA is TGCGCCAGCAGACTGACGGGCTCCTACAATGAGCAGTTCTTC.

CDR3 residues: CASSLEGHLHF. CDR3 in DNA: TGTGCCAGCAGCTTAGAAGGACACCTCCACTTT. The genes are TRBV7-9 and TRBJ1-6; a weak D match, TRBD1 (5 bases). Trimming pared 1 base from V and 15 bases from J, leaving 7 bases between. Germline V lookup: CDR1 SEHNR, CDR2 FQNEAQ (reference sequence). CDR3 size: 11 residues. The full variable domain, with the rest looked up from reference TRBV7-9 and TRBJ1-6, is DTGVSQNPRHKITKRGQNVTFRCDPISEHNRLYWYRQTLGQGPEFLTYFQNEAQLEKSRLLSDRFSAERPKGSFSTLEIQRTEQGDSAMYLCASSLEGHLHFGNGTRLTVT.

This clonotype has just a few counts. This chain links TRBV5-1 with TRBJ2-3; D may be TRBD1 (6 bases). CDR3 length equals 13 residues. The germline V and J ends were trimmed by 3 bases and 6 bases, with 11 bases remaining between them. The germline V gene encodes CDR1 SGHRS and CDR2 YFSETQ. The CDR3 sequence is CASSSITGDTQYF. In DNA, the CDR3 is TGCGCCAGCAGCTCGATAACAGGGGATACGCAGTATTTT.

This clonotype has at least ten counts. The rearrangement links TRBV12-3 or TRBV12-4 to TRBJ2-1, with no clear D. This CDR3 spans 11 amino acids. V was cut by 11 bases and J by 6 bases, with 11 bases left in between. CDR3 in amino acids: CAGSSSNEQFF. As DNA, the CDR3 is TGTGCCGGGTCTAGTTCCAATGAGCAGTTCTTC.

This chain uses TRBV25-1 with TRBJ2-1; 7 bases are a match to TRBD1. There are 14 residues in the CDR3. After removal of 1 base from V and 8 bases from J, the junction contained 5 bases not matched to a gene. Germline V gene sequence: CDR1 MGHDK, CDR2 SYGVNS. The CDR3 coding sequence is TGTGCCAGCAGTGAATGGCAGGGGGACGATGAGCAGTTCTTC. Amino acids: CASSEWQGDDEQFF.

The CDR3, as DNA: TGCAGCGTGGACCTTACAGGGGTCACTGAAGCTTTCTTT. Translating it yields CSVDLTGVTEAFF. This chain connects TRBV29-1 to TRBJ1-1; 7 bases align to TRBD1. Germline V CDR1 and CDR2: SQVTM, ANQGSEA. The V and J ends lost 6 bases and 4 bases, in that order; junction bases with no gene match: 8. This CDR3 comprises 13 residues.

This clonotype was seen a handful of times. The rearrangement joins TRBV10-3 to TRBJ1-3; D is unresolved. Germline V CDR1 and CDR2: ENHRY, SYGVKD. This CDR3 comprises 16 residues. Trimming cost V 3 bases and J 0 bases, with 12 bases left between them. In DNA form, the CDR3 reads TGTGCCATCAGTGATCCCGTTGGGAGCTCTGGAAACACCATATATTTT. Its translation: CAISDPVGSSGNTIYF.

This chain links TRBV20-1 with TRBJ1-4; TRBD1 aligns across 7 bases. Germline CDR1 and CDR2: DFQATT and SNEGSKA (reference sequence). This CDR3 comprises 13 residues. Unmatched junction bases numbered 9, after V lost 6 bases and J lost 8 bases. The DNA for the CDR3 is TGCAGTGCGTGGACAGGTGGGGAAGAAAAACTGTTTTTT. This sequence encodes CSAWTGGEEKLFF.

The genes are TRBV5-1 and TRBJ2-4; 7 bases fit TRBD1. V lost 1 base to trimming and J lost 4 bases; unmatched junction nucleotides: 5. CDR1 SGHRS and CDR2 YFSETQ come from the germline V gene. There are 15 residues in the CDR3. The CDR3, as DNA: TGCGCCAGCAGCTTGTCGACGGGACAGAAAAACATTCAGTACTTC. As protein: CASSLSTGQKNIQYF.

At least ten counts were recorded for this clonotype. The V gene is TRBV12-5, the J gene TRBJ2-2; D might be TRBD2 (6 bases). Trimming left V 6 bases short and J 4 bases short, with 15 bases between. The CDR3 consists of 15 residues. Germline loops: CDR1 LGHNT, CDR2 FRNRAP. The CDR3 region is CASGGAREVTGELFF. DNA of the CDR3: TGTGCTAGTGGGGGTGCCAGGGAGGTCACCGGGGAGCTGTTTTTT.

This clonotype showed up many times. The chain joins TRBV27 to TRBJ1-2; D remains unclear. This CDR3 comprises 14 residues. V was cut by 2 bases and J by 6 bases, with 13 bases left in between. Per the germline V gene, CDR1 is MNHEY and CDR2 is SMNVEV (reference sequence). The DNA for the CDR3 is TGTGCCAGCAGTTTAGAGGGCAGGAGGAATGGCTACACCTTC. It is translated as CASSLEGRRNGYTF.

This clonotype was seen more than once but under ten times. This clone may be a read error of a much larger clone one base away. The rearrangement joins TRBV6-2 or TRBV6-3 to TRBJ2-1; 10 bases are a match to TRBD2. In germline, CDR1 is MNHEY, CDR2 SVGEGT. The CDR3 totals 18 residues. With V trimmed by 2 bases and J by 3 bases, 10 bases remained unmatched. This CDR3 is CASSYAGLAPSFYNEQFF. The CDR3 nucleotides read TGTGCCAGCAGTTACGCGGGACTAGCGCCTAGCTTCTACAATGAGCAGTTCTTC.

The table lists this clonotype with a few counts. The gene calls are TRBV11-2 and TRBJ2-5, with D perhaps TRBD1 (6 bases). This CDR3 has 14 residues. V dropped 6 bases and J dropped 2 bases, with 13 bases sitting between them. Germline loops: CDR1 SGHAT, CDR2 FQNNGV. In DNA form, the CDR3 reads TGTGCCAGCAGGCGTCAGGGGTTTCAAGAGACCCAGTACTTC. It yields the protein CASRRQGFQETQYF.

This clonotype has just a few counts. The CDR3 protein is CSATLAATDTQYF. The DNA of the CDR3 is TGCAGCGCCACACTAGCGGCCACAGATACGCAGTATTTT. The genes are TRBV29-1 and TRBJ2-3; 8 bases fit TRBD2. Trimming cost V 7 bases and J 2 bases; bases outside gene matches: 5. In germline, CDR1 is SQVTM, CDR2 ANQGSEA. CDR3 length: 13 amino acids.

In this sample, this clonotype turned up many times. The chain recombines TRBV5-6 with TRBJ2-5; TRBD2 might be the D (6 bases). The germline V gene has CDR1 SGHDT and CDR2 YYEEEE. The CDR3 extends over 14 amino acids. The V and J ends lost 6 bases and 5 bases respectively, with 17 bases between them. The CDR3 nucleotides read TGTGCCAGCACCCCCTCCGGGAGTGGGGAGACCCAGTACTTC. This codes for CASTPSGSGETQYF.

There are many counts of this clonotype. CDR3 sequence: CASSSPTRPRAQYF. In nucleotides, the CDR3 is TGTGCCAGCAGCTCCCCTACTAGGCCCAGGGCCCAGTACTTC. The rearrangement uses TRBV7-9 and TRBJ2-5; D could derive from TRBD1 or TRBD2 (5 bases each). Germline V gene data show CDR1 as SEHNR and CDR2 as FQNEAQ (reference sequence). The V and J ends lost 4 bases and 9 bases respectively, with 18 bases between them. The CDR3 is 14 amino acids.

This clonotype has just a few counts. The chain joins TRBV29-1 to TRBJ2-3, with 16 positions matching TRBD2. After removal of 4 bases from V and 6 bases from J, the junction contained 4 bases not matched to a gene. Germline CDR1 SQVTM, CDR2 ANQGSEA. The CDR3 has 15 residues. This chain's CDR3 is CSVGGTSGRGDTQYF. CDR3 sequence (DNA): TGCAGCGTTGGCGGGACTAGCGGGAGGGGGGATACGCAGTATTTT.

Written as DNA, the CDR3 is TGTGCCATCAGTGACCCCGGACAGGGGTCACCCCTCCACTTT. It translates to CAISDPGQGSPLHF. The rearrangement links TRBV10-3 to TRBJ1-6; 9 bases map to TRBD1. Germline V gene data show CDR1 as ENHRY and CDR2 as SYGVKD. V trimming: 3 bases; J trimming: 10 bases; junction bases outside the gene matches: 4. The CDR3 runs to 14 residues.

In its sample, this clonotype was seen a few times. The chain recombines TRBV9 with TRBJ2-3, with D unresolved. Germline CDR1 is SGDLS and CDR2 is YYNGEE. V lost 0 bases to trimming and J lost 6 bases, with 17 bases between them. The CDR3 runs 16 residues. CDR3 sequence: CASSVAGSALSDTQYF. The CDR3 DNA reads as TGTGCCAGCAGCGTAGCTGGATCCGCCCTCTCTGATACGCAGTATTTT.

Here the CDR3 DNA reads TGTGCCTGGAGTGAGACAGGGGGTACGCAGTATTTT. Protein product: CAWSETGGTQYF. The chain links TRBV30 to TRBJ2-3; 9 nucleotides line up with TRBD1. The CDR3 length is 12 residues. V shed 1 base and J 8 bases; nucleotides not matched to a gene: 1. Germline lookup yields CDR1 GTSNPN and CDR2 SVGIG (reference sequence). Based on the CDR3 plus reference TRBV30 and TRBJ2-3, the full variable domain is SQTIHQWPATLVQPVGSPLSLECTVEGTSNPNLYWYRQAAGRGLQLLFYSVGIGQISSEVPQNLSASRPQDRQFILSSKKLLLSDSGFYLCAWSETGGTQYFGPGTRLTVL.

Only a few counts were recorded for this clonotype. The chain employs TRBV30 and TRBJ1-4; D not resolved. V lost 4 bases and J lost 3, with 9 bases in between. CDR1 and CDR2 from the germline V gene are GTSNPN and SVGIG (reference sequence). The CDR3 totals 13 residues. As DNA, the CDR3 is TGTGCCTGGAAGGGCCATCCTAATGAAAAACTGTTTTTT. Translating gives CAWKGHPNEKLFF.